This TCR beta chain is drawn from a study of vaccination and CD4 T cells after COVID-19. With respect to this clonotype: What it recognizes is unknown.

Germline V gene sequence: CDR1 MNHEY, CDR2 SVGEGT. CDR3 size: 14 residues. Trimming cost V 5 bases and J 1 base, with 12 bases left between them. With the Oncomine TCR Beta short-read assay, DNA from cultured CD4+ T cells was sequenced. TCRdb redid the calling of the PCR reads with MiXCR, one entry per CDR3 protein. The sample lists around 13,000 distinct CDR3 sequences; over 40% were seen once. Documented treatment: approximately 10-day PBMC culture with coronavirus spike peptide pools or control peptides (ViraFEST assay). The TCR originated in a human donor who had recovered from COVID-19. What was sequenced was CD4+ T cells from blood, cultured in vitro. The V and J genes are TRBV6-2 or TRBV6-3 and TRBJ2-7; D possibly corresponds to TRBD2 (6 bases). The CDR3 DNA sequence: TGTGCCAGCAGTGGGAGGCTTACTTCCTACGAGCAGTACTTC. It encodes CASSGRLTSYEQYF.